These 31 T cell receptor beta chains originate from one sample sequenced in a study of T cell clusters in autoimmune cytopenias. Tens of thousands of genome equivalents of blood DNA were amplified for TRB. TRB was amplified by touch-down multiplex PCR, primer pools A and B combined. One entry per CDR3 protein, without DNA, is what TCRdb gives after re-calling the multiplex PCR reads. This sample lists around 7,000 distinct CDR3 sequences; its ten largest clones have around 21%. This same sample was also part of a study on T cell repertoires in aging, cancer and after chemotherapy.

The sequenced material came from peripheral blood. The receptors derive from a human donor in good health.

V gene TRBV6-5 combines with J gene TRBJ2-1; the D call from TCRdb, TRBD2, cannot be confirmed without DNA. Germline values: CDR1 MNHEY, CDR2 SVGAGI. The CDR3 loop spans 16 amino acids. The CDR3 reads CASSDSGTSGSNEQFF.

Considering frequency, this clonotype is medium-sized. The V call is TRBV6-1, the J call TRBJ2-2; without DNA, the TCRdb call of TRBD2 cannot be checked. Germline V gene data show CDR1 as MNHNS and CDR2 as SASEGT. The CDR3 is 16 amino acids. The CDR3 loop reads CASRGGSGRAPGELFF.

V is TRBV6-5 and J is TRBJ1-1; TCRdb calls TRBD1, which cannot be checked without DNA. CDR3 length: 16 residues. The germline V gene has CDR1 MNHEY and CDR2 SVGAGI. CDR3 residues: CASSWDRIHMNTEAFF.

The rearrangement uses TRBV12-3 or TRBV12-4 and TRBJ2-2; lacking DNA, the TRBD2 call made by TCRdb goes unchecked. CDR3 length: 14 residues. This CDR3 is CASSFMGGTGELFF.

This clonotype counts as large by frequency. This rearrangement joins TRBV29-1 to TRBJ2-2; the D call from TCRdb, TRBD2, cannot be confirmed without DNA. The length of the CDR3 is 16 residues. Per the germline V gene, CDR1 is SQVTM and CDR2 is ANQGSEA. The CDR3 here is CSVEDRGRGDTGELFF.

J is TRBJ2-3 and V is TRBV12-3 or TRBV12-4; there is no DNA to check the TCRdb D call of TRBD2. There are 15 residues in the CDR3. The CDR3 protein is CASSSGGGTTDTQYF.

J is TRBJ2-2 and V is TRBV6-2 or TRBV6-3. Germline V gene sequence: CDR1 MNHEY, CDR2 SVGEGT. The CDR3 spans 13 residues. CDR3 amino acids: CASSYGRAGELFF.

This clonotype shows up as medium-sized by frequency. CDR3 region: CSADRGSYGYTF. This chain connects TRBV29-1 to TRBJ1-2; TCRdb picks TRBD1, but there is no DNA to check that call. CDR1 SQVTM and CDR2 ANQGSEA come from the germline V gene. CDR3 size: 12 residues.

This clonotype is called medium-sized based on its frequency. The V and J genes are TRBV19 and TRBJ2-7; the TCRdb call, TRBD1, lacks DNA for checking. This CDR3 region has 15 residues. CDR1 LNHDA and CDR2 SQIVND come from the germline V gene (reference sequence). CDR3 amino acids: CASSYRDRGLYEQYF. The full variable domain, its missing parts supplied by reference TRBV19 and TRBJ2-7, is DGGITQSPKYLFRKEGQNVTLSCEQNLNHDAMYWYRQDPGQGLRLIYYSQIVNDFQKGDIAEGYSVSREKKESFPLTVTSAQKNPTAFYLCASSYRDRGLYEQYFGPGTRLTVT.

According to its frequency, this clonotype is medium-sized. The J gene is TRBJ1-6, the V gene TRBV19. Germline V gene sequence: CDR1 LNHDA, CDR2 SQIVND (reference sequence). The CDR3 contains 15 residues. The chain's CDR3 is CASSIGIRTGSPLHF.

The CDR3 is CASSVGQGVFSSNQPQHF. This chain links TRBV19 with TRBJ1-5; TCRdb outputs TRBD1, but without DNA this stays unchecked. Germline CDR1 LNHDA, CDR2 SQIVND (reference sequence). The CDR3 has 18 amino acids.

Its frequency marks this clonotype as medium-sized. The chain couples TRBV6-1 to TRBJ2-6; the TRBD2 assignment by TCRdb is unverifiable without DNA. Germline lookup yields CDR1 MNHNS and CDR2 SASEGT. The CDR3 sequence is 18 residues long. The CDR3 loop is CASSLAGTGSSGANVLTF.

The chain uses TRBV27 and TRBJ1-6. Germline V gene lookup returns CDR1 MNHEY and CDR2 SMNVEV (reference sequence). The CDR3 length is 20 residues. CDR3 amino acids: CASSLYDFGGYDSYNSPLHF.

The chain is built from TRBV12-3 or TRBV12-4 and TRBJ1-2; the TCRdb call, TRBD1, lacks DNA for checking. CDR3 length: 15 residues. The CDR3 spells CASSFATGLGYGYTF.

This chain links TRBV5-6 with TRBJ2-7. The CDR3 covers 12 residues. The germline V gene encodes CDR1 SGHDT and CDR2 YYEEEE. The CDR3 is CASSSTLYEQYF. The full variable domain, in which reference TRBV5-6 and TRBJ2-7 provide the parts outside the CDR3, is DAGVTQSPTHLIKTRGQQVTLRCSPKSGHDTVSWYQQALGQGPQFIFQYYEEEERQRGNFPDRFSGHQFPNYSSELNVNALLLGDSALYLCASSSTLYEQYFGPGTRLTVT.

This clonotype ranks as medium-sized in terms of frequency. CDR3 sequence: CATAPGLASSTDTQYF. The chain carries TRBV6-5 and TRBJ2-3; TCRdb names TRBD2, which stays unverified in the absence of DNA. The germline CDR1 and CDR2 sequences are MNHEY and SVGAGI. The CDR3 contains 16 residues.

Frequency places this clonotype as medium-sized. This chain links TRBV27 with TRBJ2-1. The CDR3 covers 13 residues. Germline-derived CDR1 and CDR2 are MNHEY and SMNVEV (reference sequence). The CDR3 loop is CASRNGANNEQFF.

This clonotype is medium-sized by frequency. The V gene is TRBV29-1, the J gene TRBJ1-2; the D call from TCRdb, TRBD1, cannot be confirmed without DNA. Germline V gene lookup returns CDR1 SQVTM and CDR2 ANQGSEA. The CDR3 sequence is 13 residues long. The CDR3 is CSARDSLNYGYTF.

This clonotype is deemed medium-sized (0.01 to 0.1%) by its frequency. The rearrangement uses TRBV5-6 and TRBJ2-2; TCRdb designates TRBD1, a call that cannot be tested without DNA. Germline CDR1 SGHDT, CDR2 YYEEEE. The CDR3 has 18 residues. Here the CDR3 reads CASSFRAAGTGDTGELFF.

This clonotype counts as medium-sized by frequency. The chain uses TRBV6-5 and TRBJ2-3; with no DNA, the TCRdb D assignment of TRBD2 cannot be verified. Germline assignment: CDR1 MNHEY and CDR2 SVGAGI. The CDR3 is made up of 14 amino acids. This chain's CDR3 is CASSTSGSTDTQYF.

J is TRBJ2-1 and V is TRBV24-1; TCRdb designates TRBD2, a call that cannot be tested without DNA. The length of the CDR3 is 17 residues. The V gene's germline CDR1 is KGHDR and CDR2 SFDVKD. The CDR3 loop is CATSDPGTSGFVNEQFF.

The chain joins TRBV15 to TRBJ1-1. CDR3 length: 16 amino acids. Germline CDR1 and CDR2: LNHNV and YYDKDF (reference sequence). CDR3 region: CATSRVGMRANTEAFF.

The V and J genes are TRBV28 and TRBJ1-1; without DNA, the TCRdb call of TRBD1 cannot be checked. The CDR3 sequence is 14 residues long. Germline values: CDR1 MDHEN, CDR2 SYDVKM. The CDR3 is CASSLRQANTEAFF.

CDR3 residues: CASSSGTALNTEAFF. V is TRBV12-3 or TRBV12-4 and J is TRBJ1-1; the D call from TCRdb, TRBD1, cannot be confirmed without DNA. The CDR3 runs to 15 residues.

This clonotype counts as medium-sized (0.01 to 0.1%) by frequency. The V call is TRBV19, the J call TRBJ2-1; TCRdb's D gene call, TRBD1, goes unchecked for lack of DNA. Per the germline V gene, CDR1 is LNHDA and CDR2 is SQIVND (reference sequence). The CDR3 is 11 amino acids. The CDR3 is CASTQGDEQFF.

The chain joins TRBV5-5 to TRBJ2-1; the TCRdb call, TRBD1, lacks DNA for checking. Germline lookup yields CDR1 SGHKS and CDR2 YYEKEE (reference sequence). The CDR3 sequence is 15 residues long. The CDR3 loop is CASSLGIGGDGEQFF.

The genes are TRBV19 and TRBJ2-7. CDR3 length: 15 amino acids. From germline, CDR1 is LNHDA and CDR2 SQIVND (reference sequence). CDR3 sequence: CASSIGITSSYEQYF.

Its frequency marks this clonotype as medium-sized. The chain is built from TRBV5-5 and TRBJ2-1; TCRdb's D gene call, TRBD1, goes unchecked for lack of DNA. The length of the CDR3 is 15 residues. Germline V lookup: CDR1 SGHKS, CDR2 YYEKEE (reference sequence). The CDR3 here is CASSTTGTGRNEQFF.

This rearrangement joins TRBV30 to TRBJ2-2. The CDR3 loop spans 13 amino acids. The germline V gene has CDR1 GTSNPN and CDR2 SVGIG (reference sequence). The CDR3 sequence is CAWSSLNTGELFF.

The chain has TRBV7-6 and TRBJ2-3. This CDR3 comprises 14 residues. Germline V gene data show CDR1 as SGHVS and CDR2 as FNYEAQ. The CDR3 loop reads CASSLGVEVDTQYF.

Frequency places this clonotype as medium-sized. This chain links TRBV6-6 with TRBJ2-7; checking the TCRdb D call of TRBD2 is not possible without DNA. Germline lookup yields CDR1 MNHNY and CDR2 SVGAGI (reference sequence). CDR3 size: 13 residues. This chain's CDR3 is CASGRGTGSEQYF.